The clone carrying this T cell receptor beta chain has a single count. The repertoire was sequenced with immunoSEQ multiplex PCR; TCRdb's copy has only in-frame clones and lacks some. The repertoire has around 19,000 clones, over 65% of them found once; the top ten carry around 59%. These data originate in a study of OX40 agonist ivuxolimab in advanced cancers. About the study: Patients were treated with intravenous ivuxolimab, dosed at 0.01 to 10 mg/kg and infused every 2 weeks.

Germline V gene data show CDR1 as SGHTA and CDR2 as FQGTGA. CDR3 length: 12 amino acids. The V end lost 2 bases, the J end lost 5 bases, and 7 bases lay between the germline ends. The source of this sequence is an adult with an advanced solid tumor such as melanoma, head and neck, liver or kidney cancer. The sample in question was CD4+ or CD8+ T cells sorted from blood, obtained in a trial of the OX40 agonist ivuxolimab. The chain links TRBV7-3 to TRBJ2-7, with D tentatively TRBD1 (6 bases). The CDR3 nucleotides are TGTGCCAGCAGCTTAGGGGGCCACGAGCAGTACTTC. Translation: CASSLGGHEQYF.